Reported below is one T cell receptor beta chain. The antigen is undetermined. This sample was included in a study of shared clonotypes between healthy human individuals. Looking at the study overall: Aged 18 to 49, the donors were a couple of women and a few men.

This CDR3 is 13 amino acids long. Trimming shortened V by 5 bases and J by 4 bases, and 11 bases separated the two germline ends. Germline CDR1 and CDR2: LNHDA and SQIVND (reference sequence). In the authors' workflow: Junction-only sequences without quality scores came from ImmunoSEQ, so filtering differed. TCRdb's copy holds only in-frame clones and misses some; the assay was immunoSEQ multiplex PCR. The V and J calls and the clone size are those of that table, but D and trimming were determined from the DNA. The sample has around 100,000 clones, 67% seen once; the top ten hold more than 40%. Overall study findings and caveats: Sequencing depth was expected to influence donor clonotype sharing. Compared with clonotypes that all four donors shared, non-shared clonotypes had lower generation probabilities.

This clonotype was obtained from a man aged 25-45 years in good health. The chain recombines TRBV19 with TRBJ1-2; D is ambiguous. The sequenced sample consisted of memory CD8+ T cells sorted from blood. The subset denotes: CD45RO+ cells pooled with CCR7-negative TemRA cells. CDR3 sequence reads: CASSQPGTYGYTF. The DNA for the CDR3 is TGTGCCAGTAGTCAGCCGGGCACCTATGGCTACACCTTC.